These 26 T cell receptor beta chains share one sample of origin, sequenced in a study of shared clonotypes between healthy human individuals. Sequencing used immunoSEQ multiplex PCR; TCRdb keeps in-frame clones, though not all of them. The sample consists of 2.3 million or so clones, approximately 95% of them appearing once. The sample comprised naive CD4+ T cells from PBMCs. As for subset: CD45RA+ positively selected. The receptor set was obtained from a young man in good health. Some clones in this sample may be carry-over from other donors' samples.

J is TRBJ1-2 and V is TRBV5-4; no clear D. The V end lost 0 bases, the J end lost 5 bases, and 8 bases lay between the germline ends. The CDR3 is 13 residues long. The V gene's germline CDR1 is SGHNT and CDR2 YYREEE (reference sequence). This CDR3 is CASSLANPYGYTF. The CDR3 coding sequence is TGTGCCAGCAGCTTGGCCAACCCTTATGGCTACACCTTC. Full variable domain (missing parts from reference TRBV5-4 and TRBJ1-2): ETGVTQSPTHLIKTRGQQVTLRCSSQSGHNTVSWYQQALGQGPQFIFQYYREEENGRGNFPPRFSGLQFPNYSSELNVNALELDDSALYLCASSLANPYGYTFGSGTRLTVV.

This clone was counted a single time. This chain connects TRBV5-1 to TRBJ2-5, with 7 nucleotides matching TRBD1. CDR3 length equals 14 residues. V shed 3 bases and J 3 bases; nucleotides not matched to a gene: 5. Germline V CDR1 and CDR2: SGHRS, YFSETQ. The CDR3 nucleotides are TGCGCCAGCAGCTGGGGGACAGTGGAAGAGACCCAGTACTTC. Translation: CASSWGTVEETQYF.

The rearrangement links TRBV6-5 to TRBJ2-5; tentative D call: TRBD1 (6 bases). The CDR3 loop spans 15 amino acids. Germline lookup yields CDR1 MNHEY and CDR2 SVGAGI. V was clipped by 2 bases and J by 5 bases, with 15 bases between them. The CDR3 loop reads CASSYRRGPGETQYF. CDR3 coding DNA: TGTGCCAGCAGTTACCGCAGGGGTCCGGGGGAGACCCAGTACTTC.

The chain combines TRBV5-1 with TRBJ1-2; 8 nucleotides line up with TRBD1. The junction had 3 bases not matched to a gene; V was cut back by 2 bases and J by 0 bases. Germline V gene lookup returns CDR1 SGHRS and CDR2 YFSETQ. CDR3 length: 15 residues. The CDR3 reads CASSFGQGANYGYTF. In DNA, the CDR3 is TGCGCCAGCAGCTTCGGACAGGGAGCTAACTATGGCTACACCTTC.

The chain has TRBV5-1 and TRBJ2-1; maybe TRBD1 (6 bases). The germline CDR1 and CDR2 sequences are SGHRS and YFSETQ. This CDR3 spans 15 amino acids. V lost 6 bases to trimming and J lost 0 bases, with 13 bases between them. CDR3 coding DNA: TGCGCCAGCACCACAGGGCTGACCTCCTACAATGAGCAGTTCTTC. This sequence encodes CASTTGLTSYNEQFF.

DNA for the CDR3: TGTGCCAGCAGCGTTCGCGGGGGGGAGTTTATGGAGCAGTACTTC. The encoded protein is CASSVRGGEFMEQYF. The J gene is TRBJ2-7, the V gene TRBV11-2; 9 bases map to TRBD2. Trimming at V came to 5 bases and at J to 7 bases, leaving 12 bases not matched to a gene. Germline lookup yields CDR1 SGHAT and CDR2 FQNNGV. CDR3 size: 15 residues.

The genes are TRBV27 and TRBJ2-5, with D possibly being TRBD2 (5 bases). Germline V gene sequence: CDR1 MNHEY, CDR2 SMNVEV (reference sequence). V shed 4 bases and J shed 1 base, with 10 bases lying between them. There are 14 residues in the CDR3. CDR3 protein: CASSSGSAQETQYF. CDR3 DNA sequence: TGTGCCAGCAGTTCGGGGTCTGCCCAAGAGACCCAGTACTTC.

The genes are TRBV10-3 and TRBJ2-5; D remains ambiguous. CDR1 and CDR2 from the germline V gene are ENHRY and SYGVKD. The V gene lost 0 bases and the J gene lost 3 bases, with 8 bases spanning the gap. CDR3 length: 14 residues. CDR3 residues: CAISESSGEETQYF. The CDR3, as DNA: TGTGCCATCAGTGAGTCAAGTGGGGAAGAGACCCAGTACTTC.

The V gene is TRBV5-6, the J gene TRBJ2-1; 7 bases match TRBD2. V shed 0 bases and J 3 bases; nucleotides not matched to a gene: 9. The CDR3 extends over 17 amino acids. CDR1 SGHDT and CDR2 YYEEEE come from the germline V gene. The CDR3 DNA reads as TGTGCCAGCAGCTTGGACCGGGTCGCTAGCGGCTACAATGAGCAGTTCTTC. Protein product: CASSLDRVASGYNEQFF.

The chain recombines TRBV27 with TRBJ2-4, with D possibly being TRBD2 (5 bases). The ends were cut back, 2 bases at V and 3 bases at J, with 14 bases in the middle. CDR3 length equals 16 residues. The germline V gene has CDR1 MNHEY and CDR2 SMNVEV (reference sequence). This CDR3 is CASSLPRDPYKNIQYF. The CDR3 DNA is TGTGCCAGCAGTTTACCCCGGGATCCGTACAAAAACATTCAGTACTTC.

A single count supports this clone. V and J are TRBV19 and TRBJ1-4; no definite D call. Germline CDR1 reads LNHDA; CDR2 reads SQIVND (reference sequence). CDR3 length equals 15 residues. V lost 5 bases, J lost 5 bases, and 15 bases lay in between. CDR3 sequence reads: CASSARTLKNEKLFF. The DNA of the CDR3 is TGTGCCAGTAGTGCCCGGACTTTAAAGAATGAAAAACTGTTTTTT.

Written as DNA, the CDR3 is TGTGCCACCCAAGCGGGGCCCTACGAGCAGTACTTC. Translating it yields CATQAGPYEQYF. The chain couples TRBV6-6 to TRBJ2-7; 7 bases fit TRBD2. The length of the CDR3 is 12 residues. Germline V CDR1 and CDR2: MNHNY, SVGAGI (reference sequence). The V gene end was trimmed by 10 bases and the J gene end by 2 bases; junction bases not matched to a gene: 5.

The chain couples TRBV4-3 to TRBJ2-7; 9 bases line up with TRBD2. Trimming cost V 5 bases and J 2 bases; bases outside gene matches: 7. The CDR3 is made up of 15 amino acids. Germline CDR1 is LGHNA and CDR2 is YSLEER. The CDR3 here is CASSVKTSGAYEQYF. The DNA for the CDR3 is TGCGCCAGCAGCGTGAAGACTAGCGGAGCCTACGAGCAGTACTTC.

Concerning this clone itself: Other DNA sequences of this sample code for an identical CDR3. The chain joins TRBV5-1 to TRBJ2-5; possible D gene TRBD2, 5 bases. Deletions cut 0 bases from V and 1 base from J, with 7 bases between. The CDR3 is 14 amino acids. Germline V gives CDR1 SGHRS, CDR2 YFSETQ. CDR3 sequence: CASSLAGIQETQYF. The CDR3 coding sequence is TGCGCCAGCAGCTTGGCCGGGATCCAAGAGACCCAGTACTTC. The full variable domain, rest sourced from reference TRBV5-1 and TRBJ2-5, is KAGVTQTPRYLIKTRGQQVTLSCSPISGHRSVSWYQQTPGQGLQFLFEYFSETQRNKGNFPGRFSGRQFSNSRSEMNVSTLELGDSALYLCASSLAGIQETQYFGPGTRLLVL.

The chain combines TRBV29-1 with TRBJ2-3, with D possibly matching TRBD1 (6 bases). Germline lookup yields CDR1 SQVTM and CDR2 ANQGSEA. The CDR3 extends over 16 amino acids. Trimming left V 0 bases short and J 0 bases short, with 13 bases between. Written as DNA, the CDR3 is TGCAGCGTTGAAGATTACCCCAGGGGAAGCACAGATACGCAGTATTTT. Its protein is CSVEDYPRGSTDTQYF.

The DNA of the CDR3 is TGTGCCAGCAGCAAAGTGACAGGGGAATTTCAAGGGCAGTTCTTC. Translating gives CASSKVTGEFQGQFF. The V call is TRBV21-1, the J call TRBJ2-1; the table assigns TRBD1, which was not confirmed against the DNA. TRBV21-1 is a pseudogene. This CDR3 spans 15 amino acids.

The CDR3 DNA is TGTGCCAGCAGCGCCGGGGACCGGACGGAGACCCAGTACTTC. Translation gives CASSAGDRTETQYF. The V and J genes are TRBV5-6 and TRBJ2-5; possibly TRBD1 or TRBD2 for D (5 bases each). Germline-derived CDR1 and CDR2 are SGHDT and YYEEEE. This CDR3 spans 14 amino acids. V lost 4 bases, J lost 5 bases, and 15 bases lay in between. Complete variable domain (other parts from reference TRBV5-6 and TRBJ2-5): DAGVTQSPTHLIKTRGQQVTLRCSPKSGHDTVSWYQQALGQGPQFIFQYYEEEERQRGNFPDRFSGHQFPNYSSELNVNALLLGDSALYLCASSAGDRTETQYFGPGTRLLVL.

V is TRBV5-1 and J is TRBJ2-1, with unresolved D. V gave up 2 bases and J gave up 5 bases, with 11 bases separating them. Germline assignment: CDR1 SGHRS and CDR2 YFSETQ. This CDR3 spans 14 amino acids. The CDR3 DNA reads TGCGCCAGCAGCTTCAGTCTAGGCCACAATGAGCAGTTCTTC. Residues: CASSFSLGHNEQFF.

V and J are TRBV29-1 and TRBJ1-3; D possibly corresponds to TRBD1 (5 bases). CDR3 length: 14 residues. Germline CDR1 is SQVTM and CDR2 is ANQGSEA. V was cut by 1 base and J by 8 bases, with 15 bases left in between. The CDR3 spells CSVEGQGRQDTIYF. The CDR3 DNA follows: TGCAGCGTTGAAGGTCAGGGACGTCAGGACACCATATATTTT.

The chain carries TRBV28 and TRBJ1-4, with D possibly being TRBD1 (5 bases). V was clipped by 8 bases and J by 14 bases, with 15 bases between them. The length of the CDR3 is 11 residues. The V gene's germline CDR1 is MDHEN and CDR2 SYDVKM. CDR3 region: CASSSRDDLFF. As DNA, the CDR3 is TGTGCCAGCTCTTCCAGGGACGACCTGTTTTTT.

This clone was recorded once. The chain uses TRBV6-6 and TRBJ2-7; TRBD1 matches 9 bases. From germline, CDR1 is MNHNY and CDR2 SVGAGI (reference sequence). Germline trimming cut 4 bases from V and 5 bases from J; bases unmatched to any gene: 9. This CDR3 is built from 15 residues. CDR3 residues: CASSWSGQGLDEQYF. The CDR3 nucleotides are TGTGCCAGCAGTTGGTCCGGACAGGGGCTCGACGAGCAGTACTTC.

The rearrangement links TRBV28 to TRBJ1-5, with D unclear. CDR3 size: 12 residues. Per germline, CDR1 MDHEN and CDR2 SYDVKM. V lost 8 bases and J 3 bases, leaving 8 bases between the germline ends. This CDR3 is CASRRFNQPQHF. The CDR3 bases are TGTGCCAGCCGGCGTTTCAATCAGCCCCAGCATTTT.

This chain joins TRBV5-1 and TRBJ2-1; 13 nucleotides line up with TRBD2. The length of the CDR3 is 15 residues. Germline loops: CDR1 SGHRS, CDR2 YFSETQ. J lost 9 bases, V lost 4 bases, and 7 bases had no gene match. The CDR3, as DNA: TGCGCCAGCAGCGTAACCGGGACTAGCGGGACTGAGCAGTTCTTC. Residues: CASSVTGTSGTEQFF.

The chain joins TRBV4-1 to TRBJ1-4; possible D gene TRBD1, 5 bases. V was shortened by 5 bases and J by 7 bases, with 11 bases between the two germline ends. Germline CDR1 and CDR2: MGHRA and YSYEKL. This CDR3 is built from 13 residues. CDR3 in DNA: TGCGCCAGCAGCTGGGGCTGGTCTGAAAAACTGTTTTTT. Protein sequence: CASSWGWSEKLFF.

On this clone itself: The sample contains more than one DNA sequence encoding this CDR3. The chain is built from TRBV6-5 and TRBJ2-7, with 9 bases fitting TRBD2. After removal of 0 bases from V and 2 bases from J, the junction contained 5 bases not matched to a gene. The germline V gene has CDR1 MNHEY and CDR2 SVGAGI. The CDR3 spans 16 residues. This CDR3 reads CASSYSRLAGTYEQYF. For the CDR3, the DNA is TGTGCCAGCAGTTACTCGAGGCTAGCGGGAACCTACGAGCAGTACTTC.

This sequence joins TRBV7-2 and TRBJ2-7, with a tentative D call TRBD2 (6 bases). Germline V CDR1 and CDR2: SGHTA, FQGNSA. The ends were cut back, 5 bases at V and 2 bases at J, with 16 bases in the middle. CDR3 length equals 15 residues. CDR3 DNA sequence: TGTGCCAGCAGCCCCCAACGGGGGTCCCCCTACGAGCAGTACTTC. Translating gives CASSPQRGSPYEQYF.